A selection of T cell receptor beta chains follows, all from one sample in a study of blood T cell repertoires in COVID-19. TCRdb's copy holds only in-frame clones and misses some; the assay was immunoSEQ multiplex PCR. This sample has tens of thousands of clones, with about 86% found just once. The sample taken for sequencing was peripheral blood. Source of these receptors: a woman older than 75 with active or convalescent COVID-19. CDR3s include the opening cysteine and the closing phenylalanine or tryptophan. The D gene is left open where the match is weak. Where a row states a size, it is once, few, many or the class of an expanded clone; other rows omit it.

j_call d_call clone_size cdr3_length v_call cdr3_aa cdr3_nt
TRBJ2-7 NA few 13 TRBV9 CASSAANSYEQYF TGTGCCAGCAGCGCTGCTAACTCCTACGAGCAGTACTTC
TRBJ1-6 TRBD1 NA 15 TRBV14 CASSQTGQGNSPLHF TGTGCCAGCAGCCAAACGGGACAGGGTAATTCACCCCTCCACTTT
TRBJ2-5 NA NA 15 TRBV10-3 CAISESTGPGETQYF TGTGCCATCAGTGAGTCGACTGGTCCGGGAGAGACCCAGTACTTC
TRBJ1-1 NA few 16 TRBV21-1 CASSKALSGRVTEAFF TGTGCCAGCAGCAAAGCGCTTTCTGGGCGCGTAACTGAAGCTTTCTTT
TRBJ1-4 NA NA 16 TRBV7-2 CASSGTRSATNEKLFF TGTGCCAGCAGCGGGACAAGAAGTGCAACTAATGAAAAACTGTTTTTT
TRBJ2-3 TRBD2 NA 15 TRBV11-3 CASSETSGRSDTQYF TGTGCCAGCAGCGAGACTAGCGGGAGGTCAGATACGCAGTATTTT
TRBJ1-1 TRBD1 medium-sized 15 TRBV5-4 CASSAQQGGRAEAFF TGTGCCAGCAGCGCACAACAGGGGGGCAGGGCTGAAGCTTTCTTT
TRBJ2-5 NA NA 13 TRBV7-9 CASSPRGPETQYF TGTGCCAGCAGCCCCCGTGGGCCGGAGACCCAGTACTTC
TRBJ2-1 TRBD2 NA 14 TRBV6-2/TRBV6-3 CASSGGLARNEQFF TGTGCCAGCAGTGGGGGACTAGCTCGCAATGAGCAGTTCTTC
TRBJ2-7 TRBD1 NA 14 TRBV3-1/TRBV3-2 CASSRQGWSYEQYF TGTGCCAGCAGCCGACAGGGGTGGTCCTACGAGCAGTACTTC
TRBJ2-1 NA NA 14 TRBV7-9 CASSFSVSYNEQFF TGTGCCAGCAGCTTTTCAGTCTCCTACAATGAGCAGTTCTTC
TRBJ2-4 TRBD1 NA 13 TRBV19 CASSSQGMNIQYF TGTGCCAGTAGCTCACAGGGGATGAACATTCAGTACTTC
TRBJ1-5 TRBD1 once 14 TRBV6-5 CASSDRVSNQPQHF TGTGCCAGCAGCGACAGGGTCAGCAATCAGCCCCAGCATTTT
TRBJ1-1 TRBD1 NA 15 TRBV2 CASRLDRGENTEAFF TGTGCCAGCAGGCTCGACAGGGGTGAGAACACTGAAGCTTTCTTT
TRBJ1-1 TRBD1 NA 13 TRBV29-1 CSVQGARNTEAFF TGCAGCGTCCAGGGGGCAAGGAACACTGAAGCTTTCTTT
TRBJ2-1 TRBD2 NA 16 TRBV24-1 CATSDPGTSGTHEQFF TGTGCCACCAGTGATCCCGGGACTAGCGGGACCCATGAGCAGTTCTTC
TRBJ2-3 NA NA 13 TRBV6-5 CASSAPFAGAQYF TGTGCCAGCAGCGCGCCCTTCGCGGGTGCGCAGTATTTT
TRBJ1-1 NA NA 10 TRBV20-1 CRPPGREAFF TGCAGGCCGCCGGGGAGGGAAGCTTTCTTT
TRBJ1-5 TRBD1 NA 15 TRBV5-1 CASSLTGTDNQPQHF TGCGCCAGCAGCTTGACTGGGACAGATAATCAGCCCCAGCATTTT
TRBJ2-5 NA few 12 TRBV24-1 CATSDIQETQYF TGTGCCACCAGTGACATCCAAGAGACCCAGTACTTC
TRBJ2-1 NA NA 15 TRBV9 CASSSGWGVWNEQFF TGTGCCAGCAGCTCTGGATGGGGGGTATGGAATGAGCAGTTCTTC
TRBJ1-6 NA NA 16 TRBV30 CAWSIAGTSPNSPLHF TGTGCCTGGAGTATTGCCGGGACAAGCCCTAATTCACCCCTCCACTTT
TRBJ1-1 NA NA 12 TRBV3-1/TRBV3-2 CASSQAAAEAFF TGTGCCAGCAGCCAAGCGGCGGCCGAAGCTTTCTTT
TRBJ1-5 TRBD1 NA 15 TRBV19 CASRGQGAGDQPQHF TGTGCCAGTAGAGGACAGGGGGCGGGGGACCAGCCCCAGCATTTT
TRBJ2-7 TRBD1 few 16 TRBV5-5 CASSFTGGGGPYEQYF TGTGCCAGCAGCTTTACAGGGGGTGGTGGCCCCTACGAGCAGTACTTC
TRBJ1-5 TRBD1 NA 19 TRBV23-1 CASSQSRRGQGKGRGPQHF TGCGCCAGCAGTCAATCGAGAAGGGGACAGGGTAAGGGCCGGGGGCCCCAGCATTTT
TRBJ2-4 TRBD1 NA 15 TRBV19 CASTQGAVAKNIQYF TGTGCCAGTACACAGGGGGCGGTAGCCAAAAACATTCAGTACTTC
TRBJ1-4 NA NA 14 TRBV6-5 CASSLDRKAEKLFF TGTGCCAGCAGTCTCGACAGGAAGGCTGAAAAACTGTTTTTT
TRBJ2-4 TRBD2 NA 13 TRBV5-6 CASSSPGGNIQYF TGTGCCAGCAGCAGCCCGGGGGGGAACATTCAGTACTTC
TRBJ1-2 NA NA 15 TRBV18 CASSPREGRADGYTF TGTGCCAGCTCCCCACGGGAGGGCAGGGCTGATGGCTACACCTTC
TRBJ2-7 TRBD2 NA 13 TRBV18 CASSPGTSHEQYF TGTGCCAGCTCACCCGGGACTAGCCACGAGCAGTACTTC
TRBJ2-2 NA NA 14 TRBV7-8 CASSRGANTGELFF TGTGCCAGCAGCCGGGGAGCGAACACCGGGGAGCTGTTTTTT
TRBJ1-4 NA once 14 TRBV27 CASSNRPLNEKLFF TGTGCCAGCAGTAACAGGCCTCTTAATGAAAAACTGTTTTTT
TRBJ2-1 TRBD2 NA 18 TRBV7-2 CASSPNPIHGRAIYEQFF TGTGCCAGCAGCCCAAACCCTATTCACGGGAGGGCCATCTATGAGCAGTTCTTC
TRBJ1-5 NA once 15 TRBV28 CASSLSSSYNQPQHF TGTGCCAGCAGTTTATCATCCAGTTATAATCAGCCCCAGCATTTT
TRBJ1-2 NA NA 14 TRBV11-2 CASSLAGGAYGYTF TGTGCCAGCAGCTTGGCCGGCGGAGCCTATGGCTACACCTTC
TRBJ1-2 TRBD1 NA 14 TRBV19 CASTPGQGIGGYTF TGTGCCAGTACCCCGGGACAGGGGATTGGGGGCTACACCTTC
TRBJ2-7 NA NA 15 TRBV10-3 CAISETGSPSSEQYF TGTGCCATCAGTGAGACCGGGAGCCCTTCGTCCGAGCAGTACTTC
TRBJ2-5 NA once 16 TRBV11-2 CASSLGTTSSQETQYF TGTGCCAGCAGCTTAGGAACAACTAGCTCACAAGAGACCCAGTACTTC
TRBJ1-3 TRBD1 NA 17 TRBV18 CASSPARQGAGGNTIYF TGTGCCAGCTCACCAGCCAGGCAGGGGGCCGGTGGAAACACCATATATTTT
TRBJ2-7 NA NA 10 TRBV20-1 CSAFRDEQYF TGCAGTGCATTCCGCGACGAGCAGTACTTC
TRBJ1-4 NA NA 15 TRBV7-9 CASSLAAGFFEKLFF TGTGCCAGCAGCTTAGCGGCCGGGTTCTTTGAAAAACTGTTTTTT
TRBJ1-3 NA NA 12 TRBV29-1 CSCTGTGNTIYF TGCAGCTGTACAGGGACTGGAAACACCATATATTTT
TRBJ1-3 TRBD1 NA 15 TRBV28 CASSPLGTGGNTIYF TGTGCCAGCAGCCCCCTGGGGACAGGGGGAAACACCATATATTTT
TRBJ1-1 NA NA 13 TRBV2 CASSVRLNTEAFF TGTGCCAGCAGTGTCAGATTGAACACTGAAGCTTTCTTT
TRBJ2-3 TRBD2 once 15 TRBV5-1 CASTTSGGSTDTQYF TGCGCCAGCACCACTAGCGGGGGGAGCACAGATACGCAGTATTTT
TRBJ1-6 TRBD1 NA 14 TRBV7-3 CASSPDRGNSPLHF TGTGCCAGCAGCCCGGACAGGGGGAATTCACCCCTCCACTTT
TRBJ2-1 TRBD2 NA 15 TRBV6-5 CASRWTTGGRLEQFF TGTGCCAGCAGATGGACGACCGGCGGGAGGTTGGAGCAGTTCTTC
TRBJ2-1 NA NA 10 TRBV20-1 CSATYNEQFF TGCAGTGCTACTTACAATGAGCAGTTCTTC
TRBJ1-5 TRBD1 NA 16 TRBV25-1 CASSATSGTGNQPQHF TGTGCCAGCAGTGCCACGTCCGGGACAGGAAATCAGCCCCAGCATTTT
TRBJ2-2 NA NA 15 TRBV7-3 CASSLGTRNTGELFF TGTGCCAGCAGCTTAGGGACTCGGAACACCGGGGAGCTGTTTTTT
TRBJ1-5 NA NA 15 TRBV4-2 CASSQVENSNQPQHF TGTGCCAGCAGCCAAGTAGAGAATAGCAATCAGCCCCAGCATTTT
TRBJ2-3 TRBD2 NA 15 TRBV7-3 CASSLYGRASDTQYF TGTGCCAGCAGCTTATACGGGAGGGCCTCAGATACGCAGTATTTT
TRBJ1-2 NA NA 14 TRBV5-8 CASSSGTASYGYTF TGTGCCAGCAGCAGCGGGACGGCCTCTTATGGCTACACCTTC
TRBJ2-7 NA NA 14 TRBV7-2 CASSLNSGDYEQYF TGTGCCAGCAGCTTAAACTCGGGAGACTACGAGCAGTACTTC
TRBJ1-2 NA NA 14 TRBV7-2 CASSSLGGRDGYTF TGTGCCAGCAGCTCCCTCGGGGGACGGGACGGCTACACCTTC
TRBJ2-7 NA NA 15 TRBV7-4 CASSFPRTPPYEQYF TGTGCCAGCAGCTTCCCCCGGACACCCCCCTACGAGCAGTACTTC
TRBJ2-3 TRBD2 once 14 TRBV7-9 CASSLAREGDTQYF TGTGCCAGCAGCTTAGCGAGGGAGGGGGATACGCAGTATTTT
TRBJ2-5 TRBD1 once 15 TRBV6-1 CASSDSGTAQETQYF TGTGCCAGCAGTGATTCTGGGACAGCGCAAGAGACCCAGTACTTC
TRBJ1-1 TRBD1 NA 15 TRBV28 CASSRPGTGNTEAFF TGTGCCAGCAGTCGCCCCGGGACAGGGAATACTGAAGCTTTCTTT